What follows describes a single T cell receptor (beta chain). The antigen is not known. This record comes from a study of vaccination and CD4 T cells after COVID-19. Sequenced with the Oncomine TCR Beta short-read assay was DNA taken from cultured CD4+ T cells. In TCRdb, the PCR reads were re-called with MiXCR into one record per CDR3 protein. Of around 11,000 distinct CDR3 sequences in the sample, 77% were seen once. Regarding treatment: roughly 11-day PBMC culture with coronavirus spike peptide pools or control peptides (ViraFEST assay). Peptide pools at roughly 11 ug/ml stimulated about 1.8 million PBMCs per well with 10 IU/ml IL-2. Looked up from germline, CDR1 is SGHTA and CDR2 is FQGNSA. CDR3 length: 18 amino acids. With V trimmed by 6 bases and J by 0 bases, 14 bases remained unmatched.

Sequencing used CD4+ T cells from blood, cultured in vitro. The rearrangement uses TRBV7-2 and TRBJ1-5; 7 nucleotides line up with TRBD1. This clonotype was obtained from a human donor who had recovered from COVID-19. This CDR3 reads CASSFDRDSAYSNQPQHF. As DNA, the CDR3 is TGTGCCAGCAGTTTTGACCGGGACAGCGCTTATAGCAATCAGCCCCAGCATTTT.